This is a list of T cell receptor beta chains from one sample in a study of blood T cell repertoires in COVID-19. The method was immunoSEQ multiplex PCR; TCRdb's version includes in-frame clones alone and lacks a portion of them. In the table there are around 140,000 clones, about 89% of which are singletons. The specimen was PBMCs or T cells enriched from blood (not recorded which). Receptors originate from a man between 60 and 70 years old who had recovered from COVID-19. Each CDR3 is given with its conserved first and last residue. Each record gives: D gene, J gene, V gene, clone size, CDR3 protein, CDR3 DNA. The D gene is left open where the match is weak. A clone size is listed for some rows: how often the clone was seen (once, few, many), or a class if it is expanded.

D: TRBD1; J: TRBJ1-1; V: TRBV3-1/TRBV3-2; size: -; CDR3: CASSHLDRGSAQGAFF; DNA: TGTGCCAGCAGCCACCTGGACAGGGGCAGCGCGCAAGGAGCTTTCTTT
D: -; J: TRBJ1-5; V: TRBV15; size: -; CDR3: CATSRGGDNQPQHF; DNA: TGTGCCACCAGCAGAGGCGGCGACAATCAGCCCCAGCATTTT
D: TRBD2; J: TRBJ2-2; V: TRBV5-6; size: -; CDR3: CASSFIAGPDLNTGELFF; DNA: TGTGCCAGCAGCTTCATAGCGGGCCCGGACCTGAACACCGGGGAGCTGTTTTTT
D: -; J: TRBJ1-5; V: TRBV30; size: -; CDR3: CAWSVQGSSNQPQHF; DNA: TGTGCCTGGAGTGTACAGGGTAGTAGCAATCAGCCCCAGCATTTT
D: -; J: TRBJ1-4; V: TRBV6-5; size: -; CDR3: CASSYSRGEKLFF; DNA: TGTGCCAGCAGTTACTCGAGAGGTGAAAAACTGTTTTTT
D: TRBD1; J: TRBJ1-2; V: TRBV28; size: -; CDR3: CASSSGTGGILGYTF; DNA: TGTGCCAGCAGTTCCGGGACAGGTGGGATTTTGGGCTACACCTTC
D: TRBD1; J: TRBJ1-4; V: TRBV15; size: -; CDR3: CATSSYRGLNEKLFF; DNA: TGTGCCACCAGCAGTTACAGGGGGCTGAATGAAAAACTGTTTTTT
D: -; J: TRBJ1-4; V: TRBV4-2; size: once; CDR3: CASSQDPWTENEKLFF; DNA: TGTGCCAGCAGCCAAGATCCCTGGACAGAGAATGAAAAACTGTTTTTT
D: -; J: TRBJ2-7; V: TRBV28; size: -; CDR3: CASSLTLWEQYF; DNA: TGTGCCAGCAGTTTAACTCTATGGGAGCAGTACTTC
D: -; J: TRBJ2-1; V: TRBV7-3; size: -; CDR3: CASSPGRAAGAGIYEQFF; DNA: TGTGCCAGCAGCCCTGGACGGGCCGCTGGGGCGGGAATCTATGAGCAGTTCTTC
D: TRBD2; J: TRBJ2-5; V: TRBV5-4; size: -; CDR3: CASSGGTSGLKTQYF; DNA: TGTGCCAGCAGCGGCGGGACTAGCGGTTTGAAGACCCAGTACTTC
D: -; J: TRBJ2-5; V: TRBV11-2; size: -; CDR3: CASSLAGETQYF; DNA: TGTGCCAGCAGCTTAGCCGGGGAGACCCAGTACTTC
D: TRBD2; J: TRBJ2-7; V: TRBV27; size: few; CDR3: CASSIAGGGEQYF; DNA: TGTGCCAGCAGCATAGCGGGGGGGGGCGAGCAGTACTTC
D: TRBD2; J: TRBJ2-2; V: TRBV11-2; size: -; CDR3: CASSLAGGPGELFF; DNA: TGTGCCAGCAGCTTAGCGGGGGGGCCCGGGGAGCTGTTTTTT
D: TRBD1; J: TRBJ2-1; V: TRBV24-1; size: -; CDR3: CATSDSPTTGKDEQFF; DNA: TGTGCCACCAGTGATTCCCCCACGACAGGGAAAGACGAGCAGTTCTTC
D: -; J: TRBJ2-1; V: TRBV28; size: -; CDR3: CASSLSAGLSYNEQFF; DNA: TGTGCCAGCAGTTTATCTGCGGGCCTCTCCTACAATGAGCAGTTCTTC
D: -; J: TRBJ1-3; V: TRBV20-1; size: few; CDR3: CSASGAADSGNTIYF; DNA: TGCAGTGCTAGTGGAGCGGCTGACTCTGGAAACACCATATATTTT
D: TRBD1; J: TRBJ1-5; V: TRBV27; size: -; CDR3: CASSFDRVLHF; DNA: TGTGCCAGCAGTTTCGACAGGGTTCTGCATTTT
D: -; J: TRBJ2-1; V: TRBV9; size: -; CDR3: CASSGSGWGEQFF; DNA: TGTGCCAGCAGCGGAAGCGGGTGGGGTGAGCAGTTCTTC
D: -; J: TRBJ1-1; V: TRBV7-3; size: -; CDR3: CASSRGAGTGAFF; DNA: TGTGCCAGCAGCCGTGGAGCGGGGACTGGGGCTTTCTTT
D: -; J: TRBJ1-5; V: TRBV6-5; size: -; CDR3: CASKRELGNQPQHF; DNA: TGTGCCAGCAAGAGGGAACTCGGAAATCAGCCCCAGCATTTT
D: TRBD1; J: TRBJ1-2; V: TRBV19; size: few; CDR3: CASSWGQGAGGYTF; DNA: TGTGCCAGTAGTTGGGGACAGGGGGCAGGTGGCTACACCTTC
D: -; J: TRBJ1-1; V: TRBV5-5; size: -; CDR3: CASSLVMGYGDTEAFF; DNA: TGTGCCAGCAGCTTAGTTATGGGTTACGGGGACACTGAAGCTTTCTTT
D: TRBD2; J: TRBJ2-3; V: TRBV7-6; size: -; CDR3: CASSLGLAGAFLTDTQYF; DNA: TGTGCCAGCAGCTTAGGGTTAGCGGGGGCCTTTCTCACAGATACGCAGTATTTT
D: TRBD1; J: TRBJ1-5; V: TRBV9; size: -; CDR3: CASSVSGGGQPQHF; DNA: TGTGCCAGCAGCGTATCAGGGGGCGGGCAGCCCCAGCATTTT
D: -; J: TRBJ1-2; V: TRBV28; size: few; CDR3: CASSPSRAGYYGYTF; DNA: TGTGCCAGCAGTCCGTCCCGTGCGGGTTACTATGGCTACACCTTC
D: TRBD1; J: TRBJ1-1; V: TRBV29-1; size: -; CDR3: CSVTGGGTEAFF; DNA: TGCAGCGTCACAGGGGGTGGGACTGAAGCTTTCTTT
D: -; J: TRBJ1-2; V: TRBV2; size: -; CDR3: CASSLVTERGYTF; DNA: TGTGCCAGCAGTCTGGTGACAGAAAGAGGCTACACCTTC
D: TRBD1; J: TRBJ1-2; V: TRBV7-8; size: -; CDR3: CASSFAGQELYGYTF; DNA: TGTGCCAGCAGCTTTGCGGGACAGGAACTCTATGGCTACACCTTC